This TCR beta chain was obtained from a study of shared clonotypes between healthy human individuals. Findings and limits, study-wide: Generation probabilities of non-shared clonotypes were lower (relative to those shared by all four donors).

The naive CD8 subset, CD45RO-negative cells positively selected for CCR7, excluded terminally differentiated effector memory CD45RA+ cells. Each donor was a Caucasian adult residing in Nashville, Tennessee. V was trimmed by 0 bases and J by 10 bases, leaving 10 bases between them. The CDR3 consists of 13 residues. Germline lookup yields CDR1 MGHRA and CDR2 YSYEKL. As regards this clone: Its antigen is still unknown.

Clones were sequenced by immunoSEQ multiplex PCR, and TCRdb holds only the in-frame ones, with some missing. This sample carries about 2.2 million clones, more than 85% of them seen once, and the ten largest clones take 1.5% to 2%. What was sequenced was naive CD8+ T cells from PBMCs. The rearrangement uses TRBV4-1 and TRBJ2-1; maybe TRBD2 (6 bases). The source of this sequence is a man between 18 and 35 years old in good health. Some clones in this sample may be carry-over from other donors' samples. DNA for the CDR3: TGCGCCAGCAGCCAAGACCGGGAGAGGGAGCAGTTCTTC. It yields the protein CASSQDREREQFF.